This is a list of T cell receptor beta chains from one sample in a study of cytomegalovirus exposure and HLA in healthy donors. Generated by immunoSEQ multiplex PCR, the TCRdb table keeps only in-frame clones and is missing some. The data hold 90,000 to 100,000 clones, with around three quarters observed a single time. Sequenced: PBMCs. The receptors here all came from a man aged 55 to 70 in good health and CMV-seropositive. CDR3s include the opening cysteine and the closing phenylalanine or tryptophan.

V	J	CDR3
TRBV19	TRBJ1-1	CASSIDPGSHAFF
TRBV6-5	TRBJ2-2	CASRQGAIGGELFF
TRBV19	TRBJ2-7	CASSSDREGF
TRBV9	TRBJ2-3	CASSQISGGWADTQYF
TRBV5-1	TRBJ1-2	CASSYGSGAGYGYTF
TRBV19	TRBJ2-1	CASSPRESRINEQFF
TRBV5-1	TRBJ2-3	CASSSTSANTDTQYF
TRBV5-6	TRBJ2-7	CASSLVDNYEQYF
TRBV2	TRBJ2-5	CASSVRGTGTGETQYF
TRBV28	TRBJ1-2	CASRGDSDLGYTF
TRBV18	TRBJ1-1	CASSPTGPTGVTEAFF
TRBV7-9	TRBJ2-5	CASSDSGLRRETQYF
TRBV7-9	TRBJ2-1	CASSLSNEQFF
TRBV7-9	TRBJ2-1	CASSSLTGGNEQFF
TRBV11-2	TRBJ2-7	CASSTHRGKGYEQYF
TRBV7-2	TRBJ1-3	CASSLAHRGGNTIYF
TRBV27	TRBJ1-4	CASSNILGDEKLFF
TRBV4-2	TRBJ2-7	CASSQEDQVTPYEQYF
TRBV2	TRBJ2-7	CASGDRRLYEQYF
TRBV2	TRBJ2-3	CASSFRQGATDTQYF
TRBV11-2	TRBJ1-5	CASSRDRSNQPQHF
TRBV14	TRBJ1-1	CASSQDYRGKAFF
TRBV19	TRBJ2-5	CASSRARSVQETQYF
TRBV19	TRBJ2-5	CASSGRTSGGPETQYF
TRBV7-3	TRBJ2-2	CASSSTPSGGRGGELFF
TRBV18	TRBJ2-1	CASSPPESYNEQFF
TRBV4-3	TRBJ2-5	CASSQGTAAPTQYF
TRBV4-1	TRBJ2-3	CASSHPLATGHDTQYF
TRBV2	TRBJ1-5	CASRQYSNQPQHF
TRBV6-6	TRBJ1-2	CASSPITGFDGYTF